This TCR beta chain is from a study of sequential checkpoint blockade in melanoma. Study context: Both treatment sequences were followed by maintenance nivolumab. About 89 pretreatment tumor DNA samples were TCRβ immunosequenced. Broader study findings: About 30 times likelier clinical benefit followed increased tumor T-cell fraction and clonality.

With regard to this clone: Its antigen remains unknown.

This CDR3 is 15 amino acids long. Produced via immunoSEQ multiplex PCR; TCRdb's table is partial and in-frame only. This sample has about 19,000 clones; 60% to 75% occur once, and the top ten carry around 4.9%. The treatment is: randomized to nivolumab then ipilimumab (arm A) or the reverse (arm B). The rearrangement links TRBV8-2 to TRBJ1-4; whether TRBD1, the table's D call, matches the DNA was not checked. TRBV8-2 is classified as a pseudogene. The source is a human donor with melanoma. This specimen consisted of tumor tissue (inferred from file names), obtained from a patient given nivolumab and ipilimumab in sequence. DNA for the CDR3: TGTGCCAGCAGTTTCCGGACAGGGGTTAATGAAAAACTGTTTTTT. Translation gives CASSFRTGVNEKLFF.